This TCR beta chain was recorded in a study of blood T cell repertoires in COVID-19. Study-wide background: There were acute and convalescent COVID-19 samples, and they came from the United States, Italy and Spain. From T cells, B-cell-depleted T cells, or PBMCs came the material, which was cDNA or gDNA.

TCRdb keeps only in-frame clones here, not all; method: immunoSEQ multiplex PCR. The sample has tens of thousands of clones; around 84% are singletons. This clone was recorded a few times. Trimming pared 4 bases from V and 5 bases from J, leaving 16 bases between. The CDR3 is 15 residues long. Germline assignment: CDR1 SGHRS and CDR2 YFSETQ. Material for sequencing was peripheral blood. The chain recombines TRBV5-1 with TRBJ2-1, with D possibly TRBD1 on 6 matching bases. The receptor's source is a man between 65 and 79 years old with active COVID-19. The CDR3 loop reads CASSLQGYFNNEQFF. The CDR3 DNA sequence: TGCGCCAGCAGCCTCCAGGGGTACTTCAACAATGAGCAGTTCTTC. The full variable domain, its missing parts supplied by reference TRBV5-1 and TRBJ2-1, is KAGVTQTPRYLIKTRGQQVTLSCSPISGHRSVSWYQQTPGQGLQFLFEYFSETQRNKGNFPGRFSGRQFSNSRSEMNVSTLELGDSALYLCASSLQGYFNNEQFFGPGTRLTVL.